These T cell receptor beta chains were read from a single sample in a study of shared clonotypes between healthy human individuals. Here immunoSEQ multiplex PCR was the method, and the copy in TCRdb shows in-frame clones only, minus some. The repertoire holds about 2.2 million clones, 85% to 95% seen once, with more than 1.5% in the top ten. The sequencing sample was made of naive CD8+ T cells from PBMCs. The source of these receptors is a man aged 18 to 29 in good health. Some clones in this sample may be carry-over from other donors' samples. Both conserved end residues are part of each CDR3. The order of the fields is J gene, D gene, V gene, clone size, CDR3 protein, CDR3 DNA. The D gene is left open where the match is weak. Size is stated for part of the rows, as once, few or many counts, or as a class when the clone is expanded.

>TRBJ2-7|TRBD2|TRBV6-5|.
CASSPAGLAYEQYF
TGTGCCAGCAGCCCCGCGGGACTAGCCTACGAGCAGTACTTC
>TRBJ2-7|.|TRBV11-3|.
CASSYRSHYEQYF
TGTGCCAGCAGCTATCGATCCCACTACGAGCAGTACTTC
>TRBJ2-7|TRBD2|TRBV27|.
CASSLSLAGGSYEQYF
TGTGCCAGCAGTTTATCCCTAGCGGGAGGCAGCTACGAGCAGTACTTC
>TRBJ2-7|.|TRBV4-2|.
CASSQSGGNYEQYF
TGTGCCAGCAGCCAGAGCGGCGGAAACTACGAGCAGTACTTC
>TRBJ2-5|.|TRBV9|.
CASSVGTLQETQYF
TGTGCCAGCAGCGTAGGAACCCTTCAAGAGACCCAGTACTTC
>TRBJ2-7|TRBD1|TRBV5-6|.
CASSPAGQGVYEQYF
TGTGCCAGCAGCCCGGCCGGACAGGGCGTTTACGAGCAGTACTTC
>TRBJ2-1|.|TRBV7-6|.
CASSGSAVGYNEQFF
TGTGCCAGCAGCGGAAGCGCCGTCGGATACAATGAGCAGTTCTTC
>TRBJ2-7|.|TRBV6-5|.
CASRPFSRVEQYF
TGTGCCAGCAGGCCCTTTAGTAGGGTCGAGCAGTACTTC
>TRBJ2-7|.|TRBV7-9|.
CASSLEPAIYSYEQYF
TGTGCCAGCAGCTTAGAACCAGCCATCTACTCCTACGAGCAGTACTTC
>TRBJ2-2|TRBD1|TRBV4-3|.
CASSPTGGTGELFF
TGCGCCAGCAGCCCGACAGGGGGTACCGGGGAGCTGTTTTTT
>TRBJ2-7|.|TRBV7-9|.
CASSSRGEQYF
TGTGCCAGCAGCTCTCGCGGCGAGCAGTACTTC
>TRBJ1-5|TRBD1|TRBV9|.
CASSSGTGNNQPQHF
TGTGCCAGCAGCTCGGGGACAGGGAACAATCAGCCCCAGCATTTT
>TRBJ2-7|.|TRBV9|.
CASSGRDSAYEQYF
TGTGCCAGCAGCGGAAGGGACTCTGCCTACGAGCAGTACTTC
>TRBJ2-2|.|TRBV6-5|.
CASRDRGTGELFF
TGTGCCAGCCGGGACCGAGGCACCGGGGAGCTGTTTTTT
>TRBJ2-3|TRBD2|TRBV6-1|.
CASSEVLAGSTDTQYF
TGTGCCAGCAGTGAAGTACTAGCGGGCAGCACAGATACGCAGTATTTT
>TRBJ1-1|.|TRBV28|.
CASSTGILGFTEAFF
TGTGCCAGCAGTACCGGGATTTTAGGGTTCACTGAAGCTTTCTTT
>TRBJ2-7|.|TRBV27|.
CASRVVGGGQEQYF
TGTGCCAGCAGGGTCGTGGGGGGCGGACAAGAGCAGTACTTC
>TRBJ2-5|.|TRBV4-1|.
CASSQVFPETQYF
TGCGCCAGCAGCCAAGTTTTCCCAGAGACCCAGTACTTC
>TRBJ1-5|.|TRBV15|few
CATSEGLQNQPQHF
TGTGCCACCAGCGAGGGGTTACAGAATCAGCCCCAGCATTTT
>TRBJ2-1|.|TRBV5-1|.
CASSRGFGEQFF
TGCGCCAGCAGTCGGGGGTTCGGGGAGCAGTTCTTC
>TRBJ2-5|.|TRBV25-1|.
CASGETQYF
TGTGCCAGTGGGGAGACCCAGTACTTC
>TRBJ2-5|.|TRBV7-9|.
CASSQHLGAQETQYF
TGTGCCAGCAGCCAACATCTAGGGGCCCAAGAGACCCAGTACTTC
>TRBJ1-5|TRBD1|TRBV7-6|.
CASSLGDRLNQPQHF
TGTGCCAGCAGCTTAGGGGACAGACTCAATCAGCCCCAGCATTTT
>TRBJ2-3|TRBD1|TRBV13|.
CATRDRGGSAMDTDTQYF
TGTGCCACCAGGGACAGGGGAGGGAGCGCGATGGACACAGATACGCAGTATTTT
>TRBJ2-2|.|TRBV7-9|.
CASSRTQPNTGELFF
TGTGCCAGCAGCCGTACCCAGCCCAACACCGGGGAGCTGTTTTTT
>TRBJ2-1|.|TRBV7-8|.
CASSSNSPLITIDEQFF
TGTGCCAGCAGCTCTAATTCACCTCTTATTACGATCGATGAGCAGTTCTTC
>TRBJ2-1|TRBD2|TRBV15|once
CATSRLAGGIVNEQFF
TGTGCCACCAGCAGACTAGCGGGAGGTATTGTGAATGAGCAGTTCTTC
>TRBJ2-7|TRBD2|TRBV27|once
CASLLIAGSNEQYF
TGTGCCAGCCTCTTGATAGCGGGATCCAACGAGCAGTACTTC
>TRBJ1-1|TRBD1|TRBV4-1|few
CASSPKQGGNTEAFF
TGCGCCAGCAGCCCTAAGCAGGGGGGGAACACTGAAGCTTTCTTT
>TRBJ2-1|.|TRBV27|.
CASRALGSYNEQFF
TGTGCCAGCAGGGCCTTGGGCTCCTACAATGAGCAGTTCTTC
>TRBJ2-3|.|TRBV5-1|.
CASSFGDLTGKSTDTQYF
TGCGCCAGCAGCTTTGGGGATCTAACAGGGAAGAGCACAGATACGCAGTATTTT
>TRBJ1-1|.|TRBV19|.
CASTPQGHEAFF
TGTGCCAGCACACCCCAGGGCCATGAAGCTTTCTTT
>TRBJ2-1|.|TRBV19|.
CASTYRGGYNEQFF
TGTGCCAGTACTTACAGGGGGGGTTACAATGAGCAGTTCTTC
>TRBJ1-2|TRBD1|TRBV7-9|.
CASSFPNRGPYGYTF
TGTGCCAGCAGCTTTCCCAACAGGGGCCCATATGGCTACACCTTC
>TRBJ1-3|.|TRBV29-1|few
CSVGPGAGNTIYF
TGCAGCGTGGGTCCAGGGGCTGGAAACACCATATATTTT
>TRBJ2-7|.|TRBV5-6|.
CASSLRGPPGQYF
TGTGCCAGCAGCTTGCGCGGCCCCCCAGGGCAGTACTTC
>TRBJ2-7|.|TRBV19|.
CASSVGTSYEQYF
TGTGCCAGTAGTGTGGGGACCTCCTACGAGCAGTACTTC
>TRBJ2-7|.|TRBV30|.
CAWSVRAAGLYEQYF
TGTGCCTGGAGTGTAAGGGCCGCAGGCCTCTACGAGCAGTACTTC
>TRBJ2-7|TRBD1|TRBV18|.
CASSLRQGHHEQYF
TGTGCCAGCTCACTAAGACAGGGACATCACGAGCAGTACTTC
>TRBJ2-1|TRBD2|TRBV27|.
CASRPGFAAGGPDNEQFF
TGTGCCAGCAGGCCCGGATTCGCGGCGGGAGGGCCTGACAATGAGCAGTTCTTC
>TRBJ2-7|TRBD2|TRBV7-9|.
CASSHSGRDYEQYF
TGTGCCAGCAGTCATAGCGGGAGAGACTACGAGCAGTACTTC
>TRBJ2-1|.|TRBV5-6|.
CASSLLLEQFF
TGTGCCAGCAGCTTGCTTTTAGAGCAGTTCTTC
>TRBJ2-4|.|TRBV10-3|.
CAISESLVEGAKNIQYF
TGTGCCATCAGTGAGTCGTTAGTCGAGGGGGCCAAAAACATTCAGTACTTC
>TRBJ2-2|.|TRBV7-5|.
CARSLVRDRAGELFF
TGTGCCAGAAGCTTAGTAAGGGACAGGGCCGGGGAGCTGTTTTTT
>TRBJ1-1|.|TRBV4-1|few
CASSPRTVGNTEAFF
TGCGCCAGCAGCCCACGGACAGTTGGTAACACTGAAGCTTTCTTT
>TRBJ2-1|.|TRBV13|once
CASSTRLDLYNEQFF
TGTGCCAGCAGCACCCGACTAGACCTATACAATGAGCAGTTCTTC
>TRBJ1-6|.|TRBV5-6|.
CASSLEGPFPGSPLHF
TGTGCCAGCAGCTTGGAGGGTCCTTTTCCCGGTTCACCCCTCCACTTT
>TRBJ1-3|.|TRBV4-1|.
CASSQDGGSGNTIYF
TGCGCCAGCAGCCAAGATGGGGGTTCCGGAAACACCATATATTTT
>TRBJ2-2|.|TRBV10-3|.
CAISIPDQGAGELFF
TGTGCCATCAGTATCCCGGACCAGGGCGCCGGGGAGCTGTTTTTT
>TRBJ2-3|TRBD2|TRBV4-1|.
CASSQDLTSGRADTQYF
TGCGCCAGCAGCCAAGATCTGACTAGCGGGAGGGCAGATACGCAGTATTTT
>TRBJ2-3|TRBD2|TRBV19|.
CASSIPRLAGGTSTDTQYF
TGTGCCAGTAGTATCCCTAGACTAGCGGGAGGGACTAGCACAGATACGCAGTATTTT